This entry lists 10 T cell receptor beta chains sequenced from one sample in a study of cytomegalovirus exposure and HLA in healthy donors. PCR employed 60 Vbeta and 13 Jbeta primers. Sequenced by immunoSEQ multiplex PCR; TCRdb stores in-frame clones only, minus some. The table includes approximately 280,000 clones, around 90% detected once. The sample was PBMCs. The receptors were sampled from a woman between 18 and 30 years old in good health and CMV-seronegative.

J is TRBJ2-2 and V is TRBV10-3; a weak D match, TRBD1 (5 bases). Germline loops: CDR1 ENHRY, CDR2 SYGVKD. Trimming pared 4 bases from V and 3 bases from J, leaving 15 bases between. The CDR3 is 16 amino acids. The CDR3 DNA reads TGTGCCATCAGTGTCGACAGAACCCCTTACACCGGGGAGCTGTTTTTT. Amino acids: CAISVDRTPYTGELFF.

The chain couples TRBV7-2 to TRBJ1-2, with D tentatively TRBD1 (5 bases). This CDR3 region has 13 residues. V lost 4 bases to trimming and J lost 1 base, with 7 bases between them. Germline CDR1 SGHTA, CDR2 FQGNSA. CDR3 loop: CASSSRVNYGYTF. The CDR3 bases are TGTGCCAGCAGCTCCAGGGTTAACTATGGCTACACCTTC.

The chain links TRBV13 to TRBJ2-1; 8 positions match TRBD2. This CDR3 has 17 amino acids. Germline V CDR1 and CDR2: PRHDT, FYEKMQ (reference sequence). After removal of 0 bases from V and 0 bases from J, the junction contained 4 bases not matched to a gene. The CDR3 spells CASSLGDGGASYNEQFF. The CDR3 DNA is TGTGCCAGCAGCTTAGGAGACGGGGGGGCCTCCTACAATGAGCAGTTCTTC.

The J gene is TRBJ1-2, the V gene TRBV27, with D maybe TRBD1 (6 bases). CDR3 length equals 13 residues. Trimming stripped 3 bases from V and 4 bases from J, with 9 bases between. CDR1 and CDR2 (germline): MNHEY, SMNVEV (reference sequence). DNA for the CDR3: TGTGCCAGCAGTTTCGTAGGGGGCTATGGCTACACCTTC. Translated, it gives CASSFVGGYGYTF.

The gene calls are TRBV7-9 and TRBJ2-7, with D possibly matching TRBD1 (6 bases). The CDR3 runs to 15 residues. V shed 0 bases and J shed 3 bases, with 12 bases lying between them. Germline V gene sequence: CDR1 SEHNR, CDR2 FQNEAQ (reference sequence). CDR3: CASSLAGPGVYEQYF. CDR3 DNA sequence: TGTGCCAGCAGCTTAGCAGGTCCAGGGGTCTACGAGCAGTACTTC.

The V gene is TRBV5-1, the J gene TRBJ2-7; 9 nucleotides agree with TRBD2. J lost 7 bases, V lost 2 bases, and 19 bases had no gene match. The CDR3 extends over 18 amino acids. Germline values: CDR1 SGHRS, CDR2 YFSETQ. The CDR3 bases are TGCGCCAGCAGCTTATTAGCGGGGGCCGCGATGGGAAGACGGGAGCAGTACTTC. Translating gives CASSLLAGAAMGRREQYF.

This clone was seen once. The V gene is TRBV6-5, the J gene TRBJ1-1, with 7 bases that match TRBD1. CDR3 length equals 12 residues. Germline V gene sequence: CDR1 MNHEY, CDR2 SVGAGI. V dropped 6 bases and J dropped 11; count of bases not matched to a gene: 9. CDR3 in amino acids: CASSRGQAGAFF. CDR3 sequence (DNA): TGTGCCAGCAGCCGAGGACAGGCCGGGGCTTTCTTT.

The chain combines TRBV6-1 with TRBJ1-3; no clear D. Germline CDR1 and CDR2: MNHNS and SASEGT. This CDR3 comprises 15 residues. V was trimmed by 1 base and J by 0 bases, leaving 7 bases between them. The CDR3 bases are TGTGCCAGCAGTGAAGGCAGTACCTCTGGAAACACCATATATTTT. It yields the protein CASSEGSTSGNTIYF.

Turning to this clone: Additional DNA sequences in this sample encode the identical CDR3. The chain is built from TRBV15 and TRBJ1-6, with D tentatively TRBD1 (5 bases). CDR3 size: 16 residues. Germline values: CDR1 LNHNV, CDR2 YYDKDF (reference sequence). V was shortened by 6 bases and J by 6 bases, with 18 bases between the two germline ends. CDR3 DNA: TGTGCCACCAGTCGTCTAGACAGTCTACTTAATTCACCCCTCCACTTT. Translation: CATSRLDSLLNSPLHF. The full variable domain, with the rest looked up from reference TRBV15 and TRBJ1-6, is DAMVIQNPRYQVTQFGKPVTLSCSQTLNHNVMYWYQQKSSQAPKLLFHYYDKDFNNEADTPDNFQSRRPNTSFCFLDIRSPGLGDTAMYLCATSRLDSLLNSPLHFGNGTRLTVT.

The chain links TRBV4-2 to TRBJ1-2; 7 bases agree with TRBD1. Looked up from germline, CDR1 is LGHNA and CDR2 is YNFKEQ. The CDR3 runs to 16 residues. After removal of 0 bases from V and 4 bases from J, the junction contained 8 bases not matched to a gene. The CDR3, as DNA: TGTGCCAGCAGCCAAGATCCAGACAGGGCGCTCTATGGCTACACCTTC. Encoded protein: CASSQDPDRALYGYTF.